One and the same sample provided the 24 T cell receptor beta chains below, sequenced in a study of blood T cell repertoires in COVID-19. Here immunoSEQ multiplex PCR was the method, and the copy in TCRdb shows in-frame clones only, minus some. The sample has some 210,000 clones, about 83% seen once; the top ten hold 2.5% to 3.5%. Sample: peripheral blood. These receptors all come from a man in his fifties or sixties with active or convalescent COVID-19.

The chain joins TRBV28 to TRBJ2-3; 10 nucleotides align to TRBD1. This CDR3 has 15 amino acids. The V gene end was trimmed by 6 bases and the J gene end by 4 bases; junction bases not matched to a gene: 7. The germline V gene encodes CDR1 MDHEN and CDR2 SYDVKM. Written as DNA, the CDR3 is TGTGCCAGCAGGGGAACCGGGACAGGGGCAGATACGCAGTATTTT. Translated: CASRGTGTGADTQYF. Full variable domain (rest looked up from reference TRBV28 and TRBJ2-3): DVKVTQSSRYLVKRTGEKVFLECVQDMDHENMFWYRQDPGLGLRLIYFSYDVKMKEKGDIPEGYSVSREKKERFSLILESASTNQTSMYLCASRGTGTGADTQYFGPGTRLTVL.

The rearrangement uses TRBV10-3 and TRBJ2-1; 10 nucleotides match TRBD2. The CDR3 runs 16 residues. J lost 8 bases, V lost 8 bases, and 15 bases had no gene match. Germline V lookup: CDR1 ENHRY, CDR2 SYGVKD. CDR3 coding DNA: TGTGCCATCGGGATGACAACTAGCGGGGAAGTAGATGAGCAGTTCTTC. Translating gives CAIGMTTSGEVDEQFF.

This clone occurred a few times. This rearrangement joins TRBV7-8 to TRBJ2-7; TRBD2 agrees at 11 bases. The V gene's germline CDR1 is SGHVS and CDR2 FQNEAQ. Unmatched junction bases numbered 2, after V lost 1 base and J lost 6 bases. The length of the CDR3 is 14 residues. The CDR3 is CASSLEGLAGEQYF. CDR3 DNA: TGTGCCAGCAGCTTAGAAGGACTAGCGGGCGAGCAGTACTTC.

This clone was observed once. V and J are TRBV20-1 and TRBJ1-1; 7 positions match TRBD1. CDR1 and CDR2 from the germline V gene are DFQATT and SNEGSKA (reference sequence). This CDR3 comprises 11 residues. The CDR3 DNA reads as TGCAACTTCTCAGGGGGCACTGAAGCTTTCTTT. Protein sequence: CNFSGGTEAFF.

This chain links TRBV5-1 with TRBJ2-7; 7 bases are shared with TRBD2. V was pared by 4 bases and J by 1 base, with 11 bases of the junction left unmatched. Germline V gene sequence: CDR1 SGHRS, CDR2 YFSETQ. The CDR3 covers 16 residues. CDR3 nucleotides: TGCGCCAGCAGCCCGGGGCTAGCGGAGCTTTCCTACGAGCAGTACTTC. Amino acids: CASSPGLAELSYEQYF.

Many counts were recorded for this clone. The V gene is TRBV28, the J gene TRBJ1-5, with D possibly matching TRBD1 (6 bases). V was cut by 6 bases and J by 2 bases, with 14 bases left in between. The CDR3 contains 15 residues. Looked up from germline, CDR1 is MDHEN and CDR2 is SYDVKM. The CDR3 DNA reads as TGTGCCAGCAGCCTCACAGGGATGGGCAATCAGCCCCAGCATTTT. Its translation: CASSLTGMGNQPQHF. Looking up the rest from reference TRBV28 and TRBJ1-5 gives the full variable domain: DVKVTQSSRYLVKRTGEKVFLECVQDMDHENMFWYRQDPGLGLRLIYFSYDVKMKEKGDIPEGYSVSREKKERFSLILESASTNQTSMYLCASSLTGMGNQPQHFGDGTRLSIL.

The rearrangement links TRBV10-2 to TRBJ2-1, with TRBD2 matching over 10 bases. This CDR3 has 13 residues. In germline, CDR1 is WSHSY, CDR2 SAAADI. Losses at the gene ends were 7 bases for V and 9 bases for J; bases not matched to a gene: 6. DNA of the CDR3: TGCGCCAGCACTAGGACTAGCGGAGGTGAGCAGTTCTTC. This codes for CASTRTSGGEQFF.

CDR3 DNA: TGCAGCGACACAGGAAATGAAGCTTTCTTT. Its protein is CSDTGNEAFF. V is TRBV20-1 and J is TRBJ1-1; weak D call: TRBD1 (5 bases). The CDR3 has 10 amino acids. Germline V gene lookup returns CDR1 DFQATT and CDR2 SNEGSKA (reference sequence).

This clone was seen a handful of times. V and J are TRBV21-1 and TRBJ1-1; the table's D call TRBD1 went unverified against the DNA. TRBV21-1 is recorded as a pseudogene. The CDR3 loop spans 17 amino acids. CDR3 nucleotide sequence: TGTGCCAGCAGCCCTGGAGACAGCCTAACAATGAACACTGAAGCTTTCTTT. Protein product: CASSPGDSLTMNTEAFF.

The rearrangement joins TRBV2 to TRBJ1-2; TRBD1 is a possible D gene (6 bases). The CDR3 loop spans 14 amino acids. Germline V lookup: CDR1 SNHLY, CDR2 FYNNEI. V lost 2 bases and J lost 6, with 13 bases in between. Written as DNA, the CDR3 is TGTGCCAGCAGTGAAAGCAGGGGCAGTGATGGCTACACCTTC. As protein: CASSESRGSDGYTF.

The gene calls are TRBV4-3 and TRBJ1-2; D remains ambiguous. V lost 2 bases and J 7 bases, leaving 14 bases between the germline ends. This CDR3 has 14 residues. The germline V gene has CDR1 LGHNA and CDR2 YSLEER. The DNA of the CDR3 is TGCGCCAGCAGCCAATCGAAGGACTTGGGTGGCTACACCTTC. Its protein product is CASSQSKDLGGYTF.

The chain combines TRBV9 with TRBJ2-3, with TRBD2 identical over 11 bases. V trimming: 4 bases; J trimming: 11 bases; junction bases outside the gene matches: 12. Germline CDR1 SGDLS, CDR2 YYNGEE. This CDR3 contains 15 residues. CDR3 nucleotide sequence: TGTGCCAGCAGCCCCCACCGCCCGACTAGCGGGGAGCAGTATTTT. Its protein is CASSPHRPTSGEQYF.

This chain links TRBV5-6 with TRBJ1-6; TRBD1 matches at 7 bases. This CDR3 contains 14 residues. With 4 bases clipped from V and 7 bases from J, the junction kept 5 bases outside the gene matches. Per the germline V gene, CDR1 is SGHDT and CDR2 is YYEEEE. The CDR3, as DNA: TGTGCCAGCAGCCTGGGACAGACAAATTCACCCCTCCACTTT. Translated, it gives CASSLGQTNSPLHF. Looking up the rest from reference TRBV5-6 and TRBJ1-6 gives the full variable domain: DAGVTQSPTHLIKTRGQQVTLRCSPKSGHDTVSWYQQALGQGPQFIFQYYEEEERQRGNFPDRFSGHQFPNYSSELNVNALLLGDSALYLCASSLGQTNSPLHFGNGTRLTVT.

The CDR3 DNA is TGTGCCAGCAGCCAATTTTCGGGTGCTAACTATGGCTACACCTTC. Protein sequence: CASSQFSGANYGYTF. The chain recombines TRBV3-1 (or the pseudogene TRBV3-2) with TRBJ1-2; no clear D gene. This CDR3 is built from 15 residues. Germline CDR1 reads LGHDT; CDR2 reads YNNKEL (reference sequence). V was clipped by 2 bases and J by 0 bases, with 10 bases between them.

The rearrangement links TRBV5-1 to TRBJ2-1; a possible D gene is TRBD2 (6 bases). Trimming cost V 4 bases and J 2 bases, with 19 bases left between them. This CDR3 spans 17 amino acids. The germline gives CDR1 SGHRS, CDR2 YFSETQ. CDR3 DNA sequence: TGCGCCAGCAGCCCTTTCGGGCCTGGCGGGACCTACAATGAGCAGTTCTTC. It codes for CASSPFGPGGTYNEQFF.

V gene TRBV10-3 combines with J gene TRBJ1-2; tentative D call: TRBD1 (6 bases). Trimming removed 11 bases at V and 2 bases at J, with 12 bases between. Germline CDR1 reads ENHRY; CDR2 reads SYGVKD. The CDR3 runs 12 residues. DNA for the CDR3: TGTGCCTCTTCTACAGGGAACTATGGCTACACCTTC. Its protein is CASSTGNYGYTF.

The DNA of the CDR3 is TGTGCCAGCAGCGCGACAGGGGGCCCAGCTTTCTTT. It encodes CASSATGGPAFF. The chain couples TRBV3-1 (or the pseudogene TRBV3-2) to TRBJ1-1, with TRBD1 identical over 10 bases. The J segment lost 10 bases and the V segment lost 5 bases, leaving 4 bases of the junction unmatched. This CDR3 has 12 residues. Germline-derived CDR1 and CDR2 are LGHDT and YNNKEL (reference sequence).

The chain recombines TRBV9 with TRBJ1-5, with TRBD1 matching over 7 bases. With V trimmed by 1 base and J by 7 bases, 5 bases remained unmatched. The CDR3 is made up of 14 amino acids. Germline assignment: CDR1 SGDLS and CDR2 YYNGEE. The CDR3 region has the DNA TGTGCCAGCAGCGTAAACCCAGGGGGACAGCCCCAGCATTTT. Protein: CASSVNPGGQPQHF.

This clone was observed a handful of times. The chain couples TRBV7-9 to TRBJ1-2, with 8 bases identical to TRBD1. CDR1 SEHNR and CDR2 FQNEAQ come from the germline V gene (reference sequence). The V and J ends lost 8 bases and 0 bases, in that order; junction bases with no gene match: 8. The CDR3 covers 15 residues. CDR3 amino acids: CASLTGELTNYGYTF. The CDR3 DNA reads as TGTGCCAGCCTGACAGGGGAGTTGACTAACTATGGCTACACCTTC. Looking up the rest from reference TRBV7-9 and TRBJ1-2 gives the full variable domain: DTGVSQNPRHKITKRGQNVTFRCDPISEHNRLYWYRQTLGQGPEFLTYFQNEAQLEKSRLLSDRFSAERPKGSFSTLEIQRTEQGDSAMYLCASLTGELTNYGYTFGSGTRLTVV.

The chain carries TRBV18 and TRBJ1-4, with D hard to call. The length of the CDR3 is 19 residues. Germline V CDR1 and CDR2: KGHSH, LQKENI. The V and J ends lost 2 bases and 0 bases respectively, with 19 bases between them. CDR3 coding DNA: TGTGCCAGCTCACCAGAAGGCAGTGGAGGAATAGCAACTAATGAAAAACTGTTTTTT. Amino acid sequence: CASSPEGSGGIATNEKLFF.

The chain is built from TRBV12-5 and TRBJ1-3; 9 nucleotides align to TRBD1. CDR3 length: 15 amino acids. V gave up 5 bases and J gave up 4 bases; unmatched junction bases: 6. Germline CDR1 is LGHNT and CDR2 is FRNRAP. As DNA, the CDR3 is TGTGCTAGTGGTGCACAGGGGGCGATCGGAAACACCATATATTTT. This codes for CASGAQGAIGNTIYF. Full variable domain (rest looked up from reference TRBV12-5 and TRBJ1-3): DARVTQTPRHKVTEMGQEVTMRCQPILGHNTVFWYRQTMMQGLELLAYFRNRAPLDDSGMPKDRFSAEMPDATLATLKIQPSEPRDSAVYFCASGAQGAIGNTIYFGEGSWLTVV.

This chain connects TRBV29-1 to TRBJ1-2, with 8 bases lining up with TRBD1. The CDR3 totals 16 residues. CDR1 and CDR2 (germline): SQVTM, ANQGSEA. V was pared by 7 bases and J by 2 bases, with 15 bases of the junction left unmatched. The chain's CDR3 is CSAPMGQEPLNYGYTF. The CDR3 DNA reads TGCAGCGCTCCGATGGGACAGGAGCCTTTGAACTATGGCTACACCTTC.

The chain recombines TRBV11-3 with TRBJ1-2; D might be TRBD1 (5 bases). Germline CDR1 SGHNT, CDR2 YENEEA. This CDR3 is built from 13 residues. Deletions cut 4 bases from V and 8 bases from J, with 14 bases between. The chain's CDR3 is CASSSRQGIGYTF. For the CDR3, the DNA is TGTGCCAGCAGCTCCCGGCAGGGTATAGGCTACACCTTC.

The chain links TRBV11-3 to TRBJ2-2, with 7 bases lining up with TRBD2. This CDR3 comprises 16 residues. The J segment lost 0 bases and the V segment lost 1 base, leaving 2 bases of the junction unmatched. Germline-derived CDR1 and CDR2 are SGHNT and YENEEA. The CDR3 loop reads CASSLGAGANTGELFF. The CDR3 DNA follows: TGTGCCAGCAGCTTAGGCGCGGGAGCGAACACCGGGGAGCTGTTTTTT. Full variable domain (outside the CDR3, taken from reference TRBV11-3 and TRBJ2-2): EAGVVQSPRYKIIEKKQPVAFWCNPISGHNTLYWYLQNLGQGPELLIRYENEEAVDDSQLPKDRFSAERLKGVDSTLKIQPAELGDSAVYLCASSLGAGANTGELFFGEGSRLTVL.